This TCR beta chain was captured by sequencing in a study of a mutant IDH1 vaccine in newly diagnosed glioma. Study overall: Vaccination started 4-6 weeks after radiotherapy alone, or with temozolomide cycles. The therapy given earlier, which was standard therapy, consisted of radiotherapy, temozolomide, or both, and most of the patients received both.

Study results and caveats: It seemed that pseudoprogression was not linked to changes in the top peripheral T cell clonotypes.

This CDR3 spans 10 amino acids. From germline, CDR1 is SQVTM and CDR2 ANQGSEA. V was shortened by 7 bases and J by 10 bases, with 13 bases between the two germline ends. As regards this clone: The antigen is not known.

TCRdb's copy holds only in-frame clones and misses some; the assay was immunoSEQ multiplex PCR. The sample consists of approximately 61,000 clones, around 80% of them appearing once. This sample's time point: week 5, during vaccination. Every vaccination contained 300 ug of the mutant IDH1 20-mer peptide and was paired with topical imiquimod. The receptor was derived from a woman between 45 and 65 years old with glioma. The rearrangement uses TRBV29-1 and TRBJ2-5; D is unresolved. This specimen was PBMCs, taken from a glioma patient whose treatment included an IDH1 peptide vaccine. For the CDR3, the DNA is TGCAGCGCGTCGGAGTGGAACCAGTACTTC. Amino acids: CSASEWNQYF.